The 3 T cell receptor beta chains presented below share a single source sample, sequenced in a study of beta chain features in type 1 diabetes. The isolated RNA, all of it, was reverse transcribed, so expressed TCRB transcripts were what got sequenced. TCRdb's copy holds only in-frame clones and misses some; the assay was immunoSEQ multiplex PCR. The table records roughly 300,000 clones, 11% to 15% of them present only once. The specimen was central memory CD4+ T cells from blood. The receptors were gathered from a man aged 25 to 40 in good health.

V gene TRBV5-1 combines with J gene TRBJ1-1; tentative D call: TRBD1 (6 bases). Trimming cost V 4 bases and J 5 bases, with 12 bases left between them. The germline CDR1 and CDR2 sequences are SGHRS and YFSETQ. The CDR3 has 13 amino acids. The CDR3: CASSPTGFTEAFF. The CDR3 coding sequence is TGCGCCAGCAGCCCTACAGGGTTTACTGAAGCTTTCTTT.

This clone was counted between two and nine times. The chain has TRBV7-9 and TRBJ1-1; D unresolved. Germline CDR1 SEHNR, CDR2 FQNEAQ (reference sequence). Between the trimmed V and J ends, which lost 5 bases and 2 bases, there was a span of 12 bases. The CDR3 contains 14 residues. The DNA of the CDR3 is TGTGCCAGCAGCCCCTCGGGCACAAACACTGAAGCTTTCTTT. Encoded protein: CASSPSGTNTEAFF.

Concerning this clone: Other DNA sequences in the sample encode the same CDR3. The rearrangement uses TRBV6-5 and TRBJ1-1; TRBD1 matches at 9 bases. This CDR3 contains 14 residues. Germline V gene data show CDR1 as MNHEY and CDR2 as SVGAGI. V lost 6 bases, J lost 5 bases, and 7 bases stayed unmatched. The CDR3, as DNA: TGTGCCAGCAGCCTGGGACAGGGCAGAACTGAAGCTTTCTTT. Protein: CASSLGQGRTEAFF.